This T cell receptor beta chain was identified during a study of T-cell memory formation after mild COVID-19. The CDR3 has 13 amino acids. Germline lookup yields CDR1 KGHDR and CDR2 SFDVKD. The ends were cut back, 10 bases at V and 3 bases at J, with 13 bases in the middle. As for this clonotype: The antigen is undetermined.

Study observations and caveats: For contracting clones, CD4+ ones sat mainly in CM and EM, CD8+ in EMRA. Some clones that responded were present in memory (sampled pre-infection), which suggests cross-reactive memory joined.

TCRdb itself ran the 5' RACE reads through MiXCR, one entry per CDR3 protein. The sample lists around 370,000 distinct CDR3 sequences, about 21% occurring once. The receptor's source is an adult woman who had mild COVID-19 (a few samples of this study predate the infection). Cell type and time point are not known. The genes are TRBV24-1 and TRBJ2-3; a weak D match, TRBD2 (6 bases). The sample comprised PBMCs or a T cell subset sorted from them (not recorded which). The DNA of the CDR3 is TGTGCCACTGGGAGAGGACTAACAGATACGCAGTATTTT. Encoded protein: CATGRGLTDTQYF.